Listed here is a single T cell receptor (beta chain). This sample was included in a study of brain T cells in children with intractable seizures. The CDR3 has 16 residues. CDR1 SGHTA and CDR2 FQGNSA come from the germline V gene. J lost 5 bases, V lost 5 bases, and 9 bases had no gene match. Only in-frame clones appear in the TCRdb table, and some are missing; sequencing was by immunoSEQ multiplex PCR. Among about 64,000 clones listed, more than 95% were seen once. This specimen was peripheral blood, taken at surgery. The V gene is TRBV7-2, the J gene TRBJ2-5; 12 nucleotides match TRBD2. The clonotype originates from a boy younger than two with focal cortical dysplasia and intractable seizures. The CDR3 DNA reads TGTGCCAGCAGCCGGCCTAGCGGGGGGGCCTCGGAGACCCAGTACTTC. Translation: CASSRPSGGASETQYF.